This T cell receptor (beta chain) was sequenced in a study of blood T cell repertoires in COVID-19. Study overall: PBMCs, B-cell-depleted T cells, or T cells were the source of the cDNA or gDNA that made up the material.

Per the authors' pipeline: Amplification with reference gene primers provided the estimates of nucleated cell counts. Assay: immunoSEQ multiplex PCR; the TCRdb copy retains only in-frame clones and omits some. The V and J calls and the clone size are those of that table, but D and trimming were determined from the DNA. This table has 280,000 or so clones, about nine tenths appearing once. The study assigned cohorts using participant-reported clinical history. During the 2 weeks before they entered the study, exposed participants had met someone with a PCR-confirmed or clinician-diagnosed COVID-19 case. Germline-derived CDR1 and CDR2 are SNHLY and FYNNEI. V was clipped by 7 bases and J by 5 bases, with 18 bases between them. The CDR3 totals 14 residues.

This TCR came from a woman aged 50 to 60 who had been exposed to COVID-19. The chain employs TRBV2 and TRBJ2-7; D may be TRBD2 (6 bases). The sequenced material came from PBMCs or T cells enriched from blood (not recorded which). The CDR3: CASNMEEGFHEQYF. In nucleotides, the CDR3 is TGTGCCAGCAATATGGAGGAGGGTTTCCACGAGCAGTACTTC.